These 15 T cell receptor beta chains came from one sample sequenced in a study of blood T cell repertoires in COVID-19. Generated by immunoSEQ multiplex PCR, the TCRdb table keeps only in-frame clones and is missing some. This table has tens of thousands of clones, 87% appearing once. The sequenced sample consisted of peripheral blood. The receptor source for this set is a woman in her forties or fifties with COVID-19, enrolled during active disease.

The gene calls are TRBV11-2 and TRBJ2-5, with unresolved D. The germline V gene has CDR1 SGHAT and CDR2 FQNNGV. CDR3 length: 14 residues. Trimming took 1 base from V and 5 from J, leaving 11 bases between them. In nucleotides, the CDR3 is TGTGCCAGCAGCTTAGTTCCTTCCGGGGAGACCCAGTACTTC. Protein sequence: CASSLVPSGETQYF.

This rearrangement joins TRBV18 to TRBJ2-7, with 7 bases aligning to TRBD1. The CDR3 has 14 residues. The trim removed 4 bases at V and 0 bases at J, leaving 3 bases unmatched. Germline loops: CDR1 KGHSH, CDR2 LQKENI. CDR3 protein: CASSQGGSSYEQYF. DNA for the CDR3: TGTGCCAGCTCACAAGGGGGCAGCTCCTACGAGCAGTACTTC. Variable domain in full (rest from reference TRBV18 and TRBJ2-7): NAGVMQNPRHLVRRRGQEARLRCSPMKGHSHVYWYRQLPEEGLKFMVYLQKENIIDESGMPKERFSAEFPKEGPSILRIQQVVRGDSAAYFCASSQGGSSYEQYFGPGTRLTVT.

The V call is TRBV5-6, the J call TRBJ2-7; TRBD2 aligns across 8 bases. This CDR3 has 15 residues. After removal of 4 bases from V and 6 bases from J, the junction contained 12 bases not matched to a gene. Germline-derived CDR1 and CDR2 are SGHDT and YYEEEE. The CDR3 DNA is TGTGCCAGCAGCCCCCCCAGCGGGAGATTTGCCGAGCAGTACTTC. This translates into CASSPPSGRFAEQYF. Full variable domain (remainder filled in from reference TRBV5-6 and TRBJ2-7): DAGVTQSPTHLIKTRGQQVTLRCSPKSGHDTVSWYQQALGQGPQFIFQYYEEEERQRGNFPDRFSGHQFPNYSSELNVNALLLGDSALYLCASSPPSGRFAEQYFGPGTRLTVT.

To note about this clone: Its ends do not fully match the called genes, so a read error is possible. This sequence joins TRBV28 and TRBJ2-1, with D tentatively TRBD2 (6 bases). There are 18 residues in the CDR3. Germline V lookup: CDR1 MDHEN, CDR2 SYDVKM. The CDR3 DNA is TGTGCCAGCTGTTTATCCCCCGTTGGCGGGACCAACTACAATGAGCAGTTCTTC. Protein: CASCLSPVGGTNYNEQFF.

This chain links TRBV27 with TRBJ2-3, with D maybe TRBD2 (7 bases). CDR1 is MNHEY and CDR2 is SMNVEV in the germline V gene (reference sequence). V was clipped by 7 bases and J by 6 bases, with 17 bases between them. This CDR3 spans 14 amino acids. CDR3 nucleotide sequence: TGTGCCAGCAAAGAGGGGGGGAGATGGGATACGCAGTATTTT. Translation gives CASKEGGRWDTQYF.

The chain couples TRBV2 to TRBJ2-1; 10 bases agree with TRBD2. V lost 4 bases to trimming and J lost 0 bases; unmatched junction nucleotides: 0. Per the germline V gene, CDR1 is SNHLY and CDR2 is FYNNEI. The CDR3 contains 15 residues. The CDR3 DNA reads TGTGCCAGCAGTGGACTAGCGGGCTCCTACAATGAGCAGTTCTTC. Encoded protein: CASSGLAGSYNEQFF.

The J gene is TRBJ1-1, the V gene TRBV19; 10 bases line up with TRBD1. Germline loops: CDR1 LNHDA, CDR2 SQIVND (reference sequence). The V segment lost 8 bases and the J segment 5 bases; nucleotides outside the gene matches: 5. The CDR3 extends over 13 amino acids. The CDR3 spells CASSGTGETEAFF. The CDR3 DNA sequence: TGTGCCAGTTCCGGGACAGGGGAAACTGAAGCTTTCTTT.

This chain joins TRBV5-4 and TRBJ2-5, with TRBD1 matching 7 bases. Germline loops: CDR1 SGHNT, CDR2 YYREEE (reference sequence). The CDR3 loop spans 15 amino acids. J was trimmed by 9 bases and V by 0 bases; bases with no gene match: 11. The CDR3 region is CASSLVGTVEGAQYF. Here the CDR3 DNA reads TGTGCCAGCAGCTTGGTAGGGACAGTAGAAGGCGCCCAGTACTTC.

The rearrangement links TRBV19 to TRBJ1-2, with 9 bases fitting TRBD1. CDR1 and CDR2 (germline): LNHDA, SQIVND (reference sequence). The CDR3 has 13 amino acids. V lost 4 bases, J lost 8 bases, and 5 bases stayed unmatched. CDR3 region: CASSTRTGVGYTF. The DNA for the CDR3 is TGTGCCAGTAGTACTCGGACAGGGGTCGGCTACACCTTC.

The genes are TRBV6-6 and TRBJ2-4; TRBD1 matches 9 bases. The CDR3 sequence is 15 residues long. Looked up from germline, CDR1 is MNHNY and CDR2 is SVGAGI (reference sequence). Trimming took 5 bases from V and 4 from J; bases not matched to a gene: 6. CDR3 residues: CASSPTGTGKNIQYF. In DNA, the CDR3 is TGTGCCAGCAGTCCTACCGGGACAGGGAAAAACATTCAGTACTTC.

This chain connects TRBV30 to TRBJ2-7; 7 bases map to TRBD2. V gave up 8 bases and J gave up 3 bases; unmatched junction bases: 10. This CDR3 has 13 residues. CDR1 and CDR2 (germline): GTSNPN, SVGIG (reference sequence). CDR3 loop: CAHHGRGVYEQYF. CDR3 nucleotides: TGTGCCCACCACGGCCGGGGGGTCTACGAGCAGTACTTC.

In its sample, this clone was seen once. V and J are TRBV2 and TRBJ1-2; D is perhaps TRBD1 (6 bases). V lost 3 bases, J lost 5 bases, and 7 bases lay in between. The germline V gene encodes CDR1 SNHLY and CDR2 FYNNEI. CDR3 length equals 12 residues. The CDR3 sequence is CASSETGYGYTF. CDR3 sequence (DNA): TGTGCCAGCAGTGAGACAGGTTATGGCTACACCTTC.

The CDR3 DNA sequence: TGTGCCAGCAGTCGGGGGACGAGTCTAGATACGCAGTATTTT. Its protein is CASSRGTSLDTQYF. This chain connects TRBV6-5 to TRBJ2-3; D perhaps matches TRBD2 (6 bases). The CDR3 runs to 14 residues. CDR1 and CDR2 from the germline V gene are MNHEY and SVGAGI. Trimming cost V 5 bases and J 5 bases, with 14 bases left between them.

The CDR3 here is CASRTGPHQPQHF. DNA for the CDR3: TGCGCCAGTCGGACAGGCCCTCATCAGCCCCAGCATTTT. The gene calls are TRBV5-1 and TRBJ1-5; 7 bases align to TRBD1. The V and J ends lost 8 bases and 5 bases, in that order; junction bases with no gene match: 7. The CDR3 runs to 13 residues. Germline loops: CDR1 SGHRS, CDR2 YFSETQ. The full variable domain, in which reference TRBV5-1 and TRBJ1-5 provide the parts outside the CDR3, is KAGVTQTPRYLIKTRGQQVTLSCSPISGHRSVSWYQQTPGQGLQFLFEYFSETQRNKGNFPGRFSGRQFSNSRSEMNVSTLELGDSALYLCASRTGPHQPQHFGDGTRLSIL.

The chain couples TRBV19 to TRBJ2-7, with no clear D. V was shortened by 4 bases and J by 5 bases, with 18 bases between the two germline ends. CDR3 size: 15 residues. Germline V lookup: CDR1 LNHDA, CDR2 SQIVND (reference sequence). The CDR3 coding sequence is TGTGCCAGTAGTAAAAGGAGTTCGGCTTACGACGAGCAGTACTTC. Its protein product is CASSKRSSAYDEQYF.